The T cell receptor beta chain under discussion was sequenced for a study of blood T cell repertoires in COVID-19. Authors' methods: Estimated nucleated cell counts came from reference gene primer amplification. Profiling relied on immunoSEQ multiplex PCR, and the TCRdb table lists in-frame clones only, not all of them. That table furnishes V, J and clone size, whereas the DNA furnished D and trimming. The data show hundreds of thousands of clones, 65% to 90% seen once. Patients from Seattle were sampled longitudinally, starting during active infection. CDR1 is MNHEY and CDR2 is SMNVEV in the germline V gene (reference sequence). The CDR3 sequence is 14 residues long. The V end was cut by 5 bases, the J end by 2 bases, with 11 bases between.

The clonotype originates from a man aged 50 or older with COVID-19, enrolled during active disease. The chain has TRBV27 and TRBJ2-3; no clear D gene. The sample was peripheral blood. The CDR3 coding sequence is TGTGCCAGCAGTCACCGGAGCCCCACAGATACGCAGTATTTT. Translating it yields CASSHRSPTDTQYF.